The 27 T cell receptor beta chains reported below all come from one sample, sequenced in a study of OX40 agonist ivuxolimab in advanced cancers. Produced via immunoSEQ multiplex PCR; TCRdb's table is partial and in-frame only. The repertoire holds roughly 62,000 clones, with approximately 81% as singletons. The sequenced sample was CD4+ or CD8+ T cells sorted from blood, obtained in a trial of the OX40 agonist ivuxolimab. The source is an adult with an advanced solid tumor such as melanoma, head and neck, liver or kidney cancer.

The chain recombines TRBV2 with TRBJ2-3; possible D gene TRBD2, 6 bases. V was clipped by 6 bases and J by 4 bases, with 17 bases between them. The CDR3 runs 15 residues. Germline-derived CDR1 and CDR2 are SNHLY and FYNNEI. The CDR3 spells CASRQGRDPADTQYF. The CDR3 nucleotides read TGTGCCAGCAGGCAAGGGCGGGACCCGGCAGATACGCAGTATTTT. The whole variable domain, remainder taken from reference TRBV2 and TRBJ2-3, is EPEVTQTPSHQVTQMGQEVILRCVPISNHLYFYWYRQILGQKVEFLVSFYNNEISEKSEIFDDQFSVERPDGSNFTLKIRSTKLEDSAMYFCASRQGRDPADTQYFGPGTRLTVL.

The V call is TRBV29-1, the J call TRBJ2-3, with unresolved D. Germline CDR1 reads SQVTM; CDR2 reads ANQGSEA. This CDR3 is 13 amino acids long. Trimming removed 1 base at V and 0 bases at J, with 5 bases between. CDR3 bases: TGCAGCGTTGAAGGAATCAGCACAGATACGCAGTATTTT. Translated: CSVEGISTDTQYF.

The chain recombines TRBV2 with TRBJ1-2; tentative D call: TRBD1 (6 bases). Trimming left V 6 bases short and J 2 bases short, with 16 bases between. The CDR3 extends over 15 amino acids. CDR1 and CDR2 (germline): SNHLY, FYNNEI. CDR3 sequence reads: CASRHHREINYGYTF. The CDR3 DNA sequence: TGTGCCAGCAGGCACCACAGGGAAATCAACTATGGCTACACCTTC.

In its sample, this clone was seen once. This chain links TRBV7-3 with TRBJ1-6, with D uncertain. V was trimmed by 3 bases and J by 8 bases, leaving 11 bases between them. The CDR3 covers 14 residues. In germline, CDR1 is SGHTA, CDR2 FQGTGA. The CDR3 loop is CASSFGQEHSPLHF. The CDR3 DNA sequence: TGTGCCAGCAGCTTTGGGCAGGAGCATTCACCCCTCCACTTT.

The rearrangement joins TRBV10-3 to TRBJ1-5; D not certain. CDR1 is ENHRY, CDR2 SYGVKD, per germline. The V and J ends lost 2 bases and 4 bases respectively, with 12 bases between them. The CDR3 spans 15 residues. For the CDR3, the DNA is TGTGCCATCAGTGAGGGTGAAGGAAGGAATCAGCCCCAGCATTTT. The encoded protein is CAISEGEGRNQPQHF.

The chain recombines TRBV6-5 with TRBJ2-5; D is unresolved. The last part of the DNA fits TRBJ2-7 better; the J call may be wrong. The CDR3 is made up of 14 amino acids. CDR1 MNHEY and CDR2 SVGAGI come from the germline V gene. The CDR3 bases are TGTGCCAGCAGTTTCGTTCCGGGCCCCTACGAGCAGTACTTC. Protein sequence: CASSFVPGPYEQYF.

The chain couples TRBV28 to TRBJ2-3, with D perhaps being TRBD1 or TRBD2 (9 bases each). The V gene's germline CDR1 is MDHEN and CDR2 SYDVKM. This CDR3 is built from 15 residues. V lost 3 bases to trimming and J lost 9 bases, with 19 bases between them. CDR3: CASSFGLAGTGTQYF. CDR3 sequence (DNA): TGTGCCAGCAGTTTCGGTCTAGCGGGGACAGGGACGCAGTATTTT. Filled out from reference TRBV28 and TRBJ2-3, the complete variable domain reads DVKVTQSSRYLVKRTGEKVFLECVQDMDHENMFWYRQDPGLGLRLIYFSYDVKMKEKGDIPEGYSVSREKKERFSLILESASTNQTSMYLCASSFGLAGTGTQYFGPGTRLTVL.

The chain has TRBV2 and TRBJ2-1; D ambiguous. CDR1 and CDR2 from the germline V gene are SNHLY and FYNNEI. V was pared by 2 bases and J by 7 bases, with 15 bases between. This CDR3 is built from 15 residues. The CDR3 here is CASSESETKLNEQFF. In nucleotides, the CDR3 is TGTGCCAGCAGTGAATCGGAGACCAAGTTGAATGAGCAGTTCTTC.

J is TRBJ2-1 and V is TRBV19; 8 bases agree with TRBD2. The CDR3 loop spans 18 amino acids. Trimming removed 3 bases from V and 6 bases from J; junction bases left unmatched: 16. Per the germline V gene, CDR1 is LNHDA and CDR2 is SQIVND (reference sequence). The CDR3 here is CASSILVKRERLPNEQFF. CDR3 DNA: TGTGCCAGTAGTATCCTAGTCAAGCGGGAGCGTTTACCCAATGAGCAGTTCTTC.

The J gene is TRBJ1-1, the V gene TRBV30; 7 bases line up with TRBD1. The J segment lost 6 bases and the V segment lost 2 bases, leaving 6 bases of the junction unmatched. CDR3 length: 13 amino acids. Germline values: CDR1 GTSNPN, CDR2 SVGIG (reference sequence). The CDR3 protein is CAWSSDREAEAFF. CDR3 sequence (DNA): TGTGCCTGGAGTTCCGACAGGGAGGCTGAAGCTTTCTTT.

The chain recombines TRBV7-9 with TRBJ1-4, with D uncertain. Germline CDR1 and CDR2: SEHNR and FQNEAQ (reference sequence). The CDR3 sequence is 17 residues long. V was clipped by 2 bases and J by 2 bases, with 15 bases between them. As DNA, the CDR3 is TGTGCCAGCAGCTTATGGTACCCGAGTCGGACTAATGAAAAACTGTTTTTT. Its protein is CASSLWYPSRTNEKLFF.

This clone has only one observation. This rearrangement joins TRBV2 to TRBJ2-7, with D maybe TRBD2 (5 bases). Trimming took off 4 bases at V and 9 bases at J, with 10 bases between the two ends. Germline-derived CDR1 and CDR2 are SNHLY and FYNNEI. The CDR3 totals 11 residues. The chain's CDR3 is CASSAVGRQYF. The CDR3 nucleotides are TGTGCCAGCAGTGCGGTTGGGAGGCAGTACTTC.

The V call is TRBV5-1, the J call TRBJ1-2, with TRBD1 identical over 9 bases. The CDR3 is 15 residues long. The germline CDR1 and CDR2 sequences are SGHRS and YFSETQ. V lost 4 bases and J lost 4; bases outside the gene matches: 8. CDR3 in amino acids: CASSPQGARGYGYTF. The CDR3 nucleotides are TGCGCCAGCAGCCCACAGGGGGCGCGGGGCTATGGCTACACCTTC.

The V and J genes are TRBV6-5 and TRBJ1-1, with D hard to call. This CDR3 has 14 residues. V was clipped by 0 bases and J by 1 base, with 6 bases between them. In germline, CDR1 is MNHEY, CDR2 SVGAGI. The CDR3 is CASSYSVGNTEAFF. The CDR3 DNA reads as TGTGCCAGCAGTTACTCGGTGGGGAACACTGAAGCTTTCTTT.

The V and J genes are TRBV2 and TRBJ2-7; possibly TRBD2 for D (5 bases). Germline lookup yields CDR1 SNHLY and CDR2 FYNNEI. V lost 5 bases and J lost 1, with 12 bases in between. The CDR3 runs to 14 residues. The CDR3: CASSPPRRSYEQYF. The CDR3 DNA reads as TGTGCCAGCAGTCCACCCAGGAGGTCCTACGAGCAGTACTTC.

The V gene is TRBV2, the J gene TRBJ2-5; D gene uncertain. Germline CDR1 is SNHLY and CDR2 is FYNNEI. The V end lost 10 bases, the J end lost 2 bases, and 11 bases lay between the germline ends. The CDR3 extends over 12 amino acids. CDR3 amino acids: CAIALNQETQYF. DNA of the CDR3: TGTGCCATCGCTCTCAATCAAGAGACCCAGTACTTC.

This clone came up a few times. V usage is TRBV6-5 and J usage is TRBJ2-3; 11 bases match TRBD2. The CDR3 runs 16 residues. CDR1 MNHEY and CDR2 SVGAGI come from the germline V gene. Losses at the gene ends were 0 bases for V and 4 bases for J; bases not matched to a gene: 3. The CDR3 DNA reads TGTGCCAGCAGTTACTCGGCTAGCGGGGGGTCAGATACGCAGTATTTT. Translated, it gives CASSYSASGGSDTQYF.

The chain has TRBV9 and TRBJ2-5, with 8 bases fitting TRBD2. The V gene end was trimmed by 3 bases and the J gene end by 5 bases; junction bases not matched to a gene: 6. Germline V CDR1 and CDR2: SGDLS, YYNGEE. The CDR3 extends over 14 amino acids. The CDR3 loop reads CASSGRSGVETQYF. In DNA, the CDR3 is TGTGCCAGCAGCGGACGTAGCGGGGTGGAGACCCAGTACTTC.

J is TRBJ1-6 and V is TRBV14; D perhaps matches TRBD1 (6 bases). Germline-derived CDR1 and CDR2 are SGHDN and FVKESK. Trimming shortened V by 3 bases and J by 10 bases, and 13 bases separated the two germline ends. This CDR3 spans 14 amino acids. The CDR3: CASSQNTGISPLHF. CDR3 sequence (DNA): TGTGCCAGCAGCCAGAATACAGGGATCTCACCCCTCCACTTT. Filled out from reference TRBV14 and TRBJ1-6, the complete variable domain reads EAGVTQFPSHSVIEKGQTVTLRCDPISGHDNLYWYRRVMGKEIKFLLHFVKESKQDESGMPNNRFLAERTGGTYSTLKVQPAELEDSGVYFCASSQNTGISPLHFGNGTRLTVT.

The V and J genes are TRBV1 and TRBJ1-5; the table assigns TRBD1, which was not confirmed against the DNA. TRBV1 is deemed a pseudogene. This CDR3 spans 20 amino acids. This CDR3 is CTSSQVVRGTDVYSNQPQHF. The DNA for the CDR3 is TGCACCAGCAGCCAAGTGGTTCGCGGGACAGACGTTTATAGCAATCAGCCCCAGCATTTT.

The genes are TRBV27 and TRBJ1-5, with TRBD1 matching over 8 bases. This CDR3 has 15 amino acids. V was clipped by 10 bases and J by 3 bases; unmatched bases: 11. Germline values: CDR1 MNHEY, CDR2 SMNVEV (reference sequence). The CDR3 DNA is TGTGCCACCAAGTCCCGGGACAGGTTCAATCAGCCCCAGCATTTT. It specifies CATKSRDRFNQPQHF.

The gene calls are TRBV5-5 and TRBJ2-7; 8 nucleotides align to TRBD1. From germline, CDR1 is SGHKS and CDR2 YYEKEE (reference sequence). The CDR3 length is 15 residues. After removal of 3 bases from V and 7 bases from J, the junction contained 12 bases not matched to a gene. The CDR3 DNA is TGTGCCAGCAGCTCCATCCTGGACAGGGCGGGAGAGCAGTACTTC. Protein product: CASSSILDRAGEQYF.

The chain carries TRBV5-8 and TRBJ1-5, with D possibly matching TRBD1 (5 bases). CDR1 and CDR2 from the germline V gene are SGHTS and YDEGEE. This CDR3 contains 15 residues. V lost 2 bases to trimming and J lost 4 bases, with 13 bases between them. The CDR3 sequence: CASSLTYRINQPQHF. CDR3 nucleotides: TGTGCCAGCAGCTTAACCTACAGGATTAATCAGCCCCAGCATTTT. The full variable domain, completed using reference TRBV5-8 and TRBJ1-5, is EAGVTQSPTHLIKTRGQQATLRCSPISGHTSVYWYQQALGLGLQFLLWYDEGEERNRGNFPPRFSGRQFPNYSSELNVNALELEDSALYLCASSLTYRINQPQHFGDGTRLSIL.

This clone was seen repeatedly, ten times or more. The chain recombines TRBV6-5 with TRBJ1-2; the D is unclear. CDR3 length: 14 residues. Per the germline V gene, CDR1 is MNHEY and CDR2 is SVGAGI. V shed 6 bases and J shed 0 bases, with 11 bases lying between them. CDR3 nucleotides: TGTGCCAGCAGCCGCGGTGGAGCTAACTATGGCTACACCTTC. Amino acid sequence: CASSRGGANYGYTF.

V gene TRBV7-5 combines with J gene TRBJ1-2. TRBV7-5 is a known pseudogene. The CDR3 is 14 residues long. The CDR3 coding sequence is TGTGCCAGAAGCCGGAGAACTCGGATTCATGGCTACACCTTC. This codes for CARSRRTRIHGYTF.

V and J are TRBV28 and TRBJ2-1, with 8 bases lining up with TRBD2. Germline V lookup: CDR1 MDHEN, CDR2 SYDVKM. The ends lost 5 bases at V and 5 bases at J; junction bases unmatched: 11. The CDR3 spans 16 residues. The CDR3 is CASSPPWAGGHNEQFF. The DNA of the CDR3 is TGTGCCAGCAGTCCCCCATGGGCGGGAGGACACAATGAGCAGTTCTTC. The whole variable domain, filled in from reference TRBV28 and TRBJ2-1, reads DVKVTQSSRYLVKRTGEKVFLECVQDMDHENMFWYRQDPGLGLRLIYFSYDVKMKEKGDIPEGYSVSREKKERFSLILESASTNQTSMYLCASSPPWAGGHNEQFFGPGTRLTVL.

V usage is TRBV2 and J usage is TRBJ1-2; D gene uncertain. CDR1 and CDR2 from the germline V gene are SNHLY and FYNNEI. CDR3 length: 15 residues. Trimming shortened V by 3 bases and J by 5 bases, and 16 bases separated the two germline ends. Here the CDR3 reads CASSEVREGQYGYTF. The CDR3 DNA reads as TGTGCCAGCAGTGAGGTTAGGGAGGGCCAATATGGCTACACCTTC.